These 10 T cell receptor beta chains were sequenced from one sample in a study of blood T cell repertoires in COVID-19. TCRdb's copy holds only in-frame clones and misses some; the assay was immunoSEQ multiplex PCR. The sample yields about 57,000 clones, around 76% seen once. Sequencing input: peripheral blood. These receptors all come from a woman in her sixties or seventies with acute or convalescent COVID-19.

This sequence joins TRBV3-1 (or the pseudogene TRBV3-2) and TRBJ1-2, with 9 positions matching TRBD1. The junction had 7 bases not matched to a gene; V was cut back by 4 bases and J by 1 base. CDR1 LGHDT and CDR2 YNNKEL come from the germline V gene (reference sequence). This CDR3 is built from 16 residues. DNA of the CDR3: TGTGCCAGCAGCCCCGGACAGGGGATAATTAACTATGGCTACACCTTC. The encoded protein is CASSPGQGIINYGYTF.

The V gene is TRBV20-1, the J gene TRBJ2-5; 12 bases agree with TRBD2. This CDR3 has 15 amino acids. Germline loops: CDR1 DFQATT, CDR2 SNEGSKA (reference sequence). Losses at the gene ends were 3 bases for V and 3 bases for J; bases not matched to a gene: 5. CDR3 protein: CSASGLAGREETQYF. DNA of the CDR3: TGCAGTGCTAGTGGACTAGCGGGGAGAGAAGAGACCCAGTACTTC.

This clone has a single count. The J gene is TRBJ2-1, the V gene TRBV5-5; 11 bases line up with TRBD2. The CDR3 is 19 amino acids. V was clipped by 0 bases and J by 9 bases; unmatched bases: 17. Germline loops: CDR1 SGHKS, CDR2 YYEKEE (reference sequence). As DNA, the CDR3 is TGTGCCAGCAGCTTGGAGTCTAGCGGGAGGACGGGACGAGGGGGTGAGCAGTTCTTC. Its translation: CASSLESSGRTGRGGEQFF. The full variable domain, its missing parts supplied by reference TRBV5-5 and TRBJ2-1, is DAGVTQSPTHLIKTRGQQVTLRCSPISGHKSVSWYQQVLGQGPQFIFQYYEKEERGRGNFPDRFSARQFPNYSSELNVNALLLGDSALYLCASSLESSGRTGRGGEQFFGPGTRLTVL.

This chain links TRBV5-1 with TRBJ2-7; 8 nucleotides align to TRBD2. CDR3 length: 16 amino acids. The germline V gene encodes CDR1 SGHRS and CDR2 YFSETQ. The junction had 11 bases not matched to a gene; V was cut back by 4 bases and J by 2 bases. DNA of the CDR3: TGCGCCAGCAGCCCGGTTTCCGGGGGGGACCCCTACGAGCAGTACTTC. It specifies CASSPVSGGDPYEQYF.

The chain carries TRBV29-1 and TRBJ2-1; 9 bases agree with TRBD1. The germline gives CDR1 SQVTM, CDR2 ANQGSEA. Trimming cost V 7 bases and J 2 bases; bases outside gene matches: 0. The CDR3 length is 12 residues. The chain's CDR3 is CSGDRAYNEQFF. The DNA for the CDR3 is TGCAGCGGGGACAGGGCCTACAATGAGCAGTTCTTC.

J is TRBJ2-7 and V is TRBV25-1, with D tentatively TRBD2 (5 bases). The CDR3 is 14 amino acids. V was cut by 3 bases and J by 1 base, with 10 bases left in between. Per germline, CDR1 MGHDK and CDR2 SYGVNS. This CDR3 is CASSDIGGSYEQYF. CDR3 sequence (DNA): TGTGCCAGCAGTGATATAGGAGGTTCCTACGAGCAGTACTTC.

Turning to this clone: The junction departs from the called germline gene at one end, perhaps through a read error. The chain combines TRBV5-1 with TRBJ2-6; possible D gene TRBD1, 6 bases. The germline V gene encodes CDR1 SGHRS and CDR2 YFSETQ. The CDR3 has 19 residues. CDR3 sequence (DNA): TGCGCCAGCAGGTTGGGTTGGGGGCATGGGGTTTCTGGGGCCAACGTCCTGACTTTC. Its protein product is CASRLGWGHGVSGANVLTF.

The V gene is TRBV3-1 (or the pseudogene TRBV3-2), the J gene TRBJ1-3; unclear D gene. V was trimmed by 3 bases and J by 5 bases, leaving 5 bases between them. This CDR3 has 12 amino acids. CDR1 and CDR2 (germline): LGHDT, YNNKEL (reference sequence). The CDR3 spells CASSQERNTIYF. As DNA, the CDR3 is TGTGCCAGCAGCCAGGAGAGAAACACCATATATTTT.

V is TRBV3-1 (or the pseudogene TRBV3-2) and J is TRBJ2-7; TRBD2 matches 7 bases. The J segment lost 2 bases and the V segment lost 5 bases, leaving 6 bases of the junction unmatched. Germline CDR1 is LGHDT and CDR2 is YNNKEL (reference sequence). The CDR3 runs 14 residues. The CDR3 here is CASSDGGSTYEQYF. DNA of the CDR3: TGTGCCAGCAGCGACGGGGGGAGTACCTACGAGCAGTACTTC.

The rearrangement links TRBV10-2 to TRBJ2-3; no firm D call. Per the germline V gene, CDR1 is WSHSY and CDR2 is SAAADI. The length of the CDR3 is 11 residues. V was shortened by 7 bases and J by 5 bases, with 7 bases between the two germline ends. CDR3 DNA: TGCGCCAGCAATGTCGGAGATACGCAGTATTTT. Encoded protein: CASNVGDTQYF.